Listed here are 17 T cell receptor beta chains from one sample, sequenced in a study of cytomegalovirus exposure and HLA in healthy donors. The PCR employed 60 Vbeta primers together with 13 Jbeta primers. Measured with immunoSEQ multiplex PCR; TCRdb has only the in-frame clones, and not every one. The data show hundreds of thousands of clones, approximately 70% seen once. The material sequenced was PBMCs. These receptors were obtained from a man aged 40-49 years in good health and CMV-seropositive.

On this clone: In the same sample, other DNA sequences code for this CDR3. The genes are TRBV7-8 and TRBJ2-3; D is uncertain. This CDR3 spans 16 amino acids. Germline CDR1 reads SGHVS; CDR2 reads FQNEAQ. With 0 bases removed from V and 0 bases from J, the gap between germline ends came to 10 bases. CDR3 residues: CASSLAAVTSTDTQYF. The CDR3, as DNA: TGTGCCAGCAGCTTAGCGGCGGTAACTAGCACAGATACGCAGTATTTT.

In regard to this clone: The DNA is left out, because the CDR3 cannot be placed on it with certainty; the CDR3 is given as TCRdb lists it. The chain has TRBV2 and TRBJ2-7; the DNA was not used to check the table's D call, TRBD1. With termini counted, the CDR3 has 13 amino acids. Germline CDR1 is SNHLY and CDR2 is FYNNEI. CDR3 loop: CASTSGQGDEQYF.

The J gene is TRBJ1-5, the V gene TRBV7-9; D is ambiguous. CDR1 is SEHNR, CDR2 FQNEAQ, per germline (reference sequence). V was pared by 5 bases and J by 0 bases, with 8 bases between. This CDR3 spans 14 amino acids. The CDR3 region has the DNA TGTGCCAGCAGCCACAGTAATAGCAATCAGCCCCAGCATTTT. It codes for CASSHSNSNQPQHF.

There are a few counts of this clone. This chain uses TRBV27 with TRBJ2-7, with a possible D match to TRBD1 (5 bases). V was clipped by 5 bases and J by 3 bases, with 14 bases between them. The CDR3 extends over 14 amino acids. Germline loops: CDR1 MNHEY, CDR2 SMNVEV (reference sequence). The CDR3 protein is CASSTGPWGYEQYF. The CDR3 nucleotides read TGTGCCAGCAGTACAGGACCTTGGGGCTACGAGCAGTACTTC.

The chain employs TRBV6-5 and TRBJ2-1, with 10 bases matching TRBD1. CDR1 is MNHEY and CDR2 is SVGAGI in the germline V gene. J lost 6 bases, V lost 6 bases, and 8 bases had no gene match. The CDR3 has 15 residues. CDR3 sequence (DNA): TGTGCCAGCAGCCCTACCGGGACAGGGGTCAATGAGCAGTTCTTC. Translated, it gives CASSPTGTGVNEQFF.

The chain has TRBV9 and TRBJ1-2; the D is unclear. Between the trimmed V and J ends, which lost 0 bases and 2 bases, there was a span of 14 bases. Germline CDR1 SGDLS, CDR2 YYNGEE. There are 16 residues in the CDR3. In DNA form, the CDR3 reads TGTGCCAGCAGCGTAGGTCCCTCTCTCAGGAACTATGGCTACACCTTC. Its translation is CASSVGPSLRNYGYTF.

The rearrangement uses TRBV7-2 and TRBJ1-4, with 10 bases identical to TRBD1. Germline lookup yields CDR1 SGHTA and CDR2 FQGNSA. The CDR3 length is 15 residues. The ends lost 5 bases at V and 3 bases at J; junction bases unmatched: 3. The CDR3: CASSIDRGPNEKLFF. In nucleotides, the CDR3 is TGTGCCAGCAGCATAGACAGGGGGCCTAATGAAAAACTGTTTTTT.

This rearrangement joins TRBV11-2 to TRBJ2-7, with 7 bases that match TRBD2. With V trimmed by 3 bases and J by 1 base, 6 bases remained unmatched. CDR3 length equals 15 residues. The germline V gene has CDR1 SGHAT and CDR2 FQNNGV. In nucleotides, the CDR3 is TGTGCCAGCAGCTTTACCGGGGGGATGTCCTACGAGCAGTACTTC. Translated: CASSFTGGMSYEQYF.

This clone was seen a handful of times. The V and J genes are TRBV6-5 and TRBJ2-7; 10 nucleotides agree with TRBD1. Germline trimming cut 5 bases from V and 1 base from J; bases unmatched to any gene: 2. CDR3 length equals 14 residues. Germline values: CDR1 MNHEY, CDR2 SVGAGI. CDR3 residues: CASSGDRGSYEQYF. The CDR3 DNA follows: TGTGCCAGCAGTGGGGACAGGGGTTCCTACGAGCAGTACTTC.

The rearrangement joins TRBV5-1 to TRBJ2-5, with 9 nucleotides matching TRBD2. The junction had 10 bases not matched to a gene; V was cut back by 3 bases and J by 4 bases. Per germline, CDR1 SGHRS and CDR2 YFSETQ. The CDR3 runs 16 residues. This CDR3 reads CASSSGRRGGGETQYF. The CDR3 region has the DNA TGCGCCAGCAGCTCGGGGCGGCGGGGGGGCGGAGAGACCCAGTACTTC.

This clone showed up just a few times. Different DNA sequences within this sample yield the same CDR3. This sequence joins TRBV19 and TRBJ1-3, with 8 bases that match TRBD1. Germline CDR1 LNHDA, CDR2 SQIVND (reference sequence). The ends lost 5 bases at V and 4 bases at J; junction bases unmatched: 1. CDR3 size: 13 residues. CDR3 in amino acids: CASSRQGGNTIYF. The CDR3 coding sequence is TGTGCCAGTAGTCGACAGGGGGGAAACACCATATATTTT.

This clone appeared once. V gene TRBV29-1 combines with J gene TRBJ1-1; the D gene is possibly TRBD1 (6 bases). The germline V gene has CDR1 SQVTM and CDR2 ANQGSEA. V dropped 8 bases and J dropped 1 base, with 14 bases sitting between them. CDR3 length: 13 amino acids. The CDR3 DNA follows: TGCAGCTTCCGGGACAAGTGGAACACTGAAGCTTTCTTT. Protein product: CSFRDKWNTEAFF.

V is TRBV6-5 and J is TRBJ2-7; 10 bases fit TRBD1. This CDR3 has 14 amino acids. The V gene end was trimmed by 2 bases and the J gene end by 4 bases; junction bases not matched to a gene: 2. Per the germline V gene, CDR1 is MNHEY and CDR2 is SVGAGI. DNA of the CDR3: TGTGCCAGCAGTTACGGGACAGGGGTTTACGAGCAGTACTTC. Translation: CASSYGTGVYEQYF.

This clone has only a few counts. The genes are TRBV19 and TRBJ2-2; D call uncertain. The V gene lost 5 bases and the J gene lost 5 bases, with 21 bases spanning the gap. CDR1 and CDR2 (germline): LNHDA, SQIVND (reference sequence). The CDR3 extends over 17 amino acids. The DNA of the CDR3 is TGTGCCAGTAGTCACAGCCTCATTAAGGTAGAAACCGGGGAGCTGTTTTTT. Amino acids: CASSHSLIKVETGELFF.

This chain connects TRBV5-4 to TRBJ2-7; possible D gene TRBD2, 5 bases. Per germline, CDR1 SGHNT and CDR2 YYREEE (reference sequence). Trimming pared 0 bases from V and 6 bases from J, leaving 16 bases between. The CDR3 extends over 15 amino acids. The DNA for the CDR3 is TGTGCCAGCAGCTTGGGGAGTCGGGGTAGGGTCGAGCAGTACTTC. It encodes CASSLGSRGRVEQYF.

This clone appeared a single time. V gene TRBV18 combines with J gene TRBJ1-5; D is perhaps TRBD1 (6 bases). The CDR3 totals 16 residues. Looked up from germline, CDR1 is KGHSH and CDR2 is LQKENI. Trimming removed 2 bases at V and 2 bases at J, with 13 bases between. In DNA form, the CDR3 reads TGTGCCAGCTCACCATCGGCCAGGGGTGGCAATCAGCCCCAGCATTTT. Amino acid sequence: CASSPSARGGNQPQHF.

The rearrangement joins TRBV14 to TRBJ2-7; the match to TRBD1 covers 9 bases. In germline, CDR1 is SGHDN, CDR2 FVKESK. V was clipped by 4 bases and J by 1 base; unmatched bases: 5. The CDR3 runs 15 residues. CDR3 nucleotides: TGTGCCAGCAGCCCGGGACAGGGAATTTCCTACGAGCAGTACTTC. Protein product: CASSPGQGISYEQYF.